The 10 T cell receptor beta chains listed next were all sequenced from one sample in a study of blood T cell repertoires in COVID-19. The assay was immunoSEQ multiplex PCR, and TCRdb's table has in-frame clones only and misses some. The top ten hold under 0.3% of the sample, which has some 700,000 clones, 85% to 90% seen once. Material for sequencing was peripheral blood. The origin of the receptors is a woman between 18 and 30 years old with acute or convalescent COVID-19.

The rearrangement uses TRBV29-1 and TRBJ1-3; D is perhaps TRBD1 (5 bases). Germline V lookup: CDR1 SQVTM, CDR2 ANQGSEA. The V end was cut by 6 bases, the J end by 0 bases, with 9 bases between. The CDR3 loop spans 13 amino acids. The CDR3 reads CSVVRGSGNTIYF. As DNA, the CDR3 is TGCAGCGTAGTTAGGGGCTCTGGAAACACCATATATTTT.

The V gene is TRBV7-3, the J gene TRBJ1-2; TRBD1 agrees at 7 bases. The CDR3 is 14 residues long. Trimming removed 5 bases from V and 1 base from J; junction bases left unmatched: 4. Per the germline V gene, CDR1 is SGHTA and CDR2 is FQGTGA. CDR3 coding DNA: TGTGCCAGCAGCATGACAGGGATTAACTATGGCTACACCTTC. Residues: CASSMTGINYGYTF.

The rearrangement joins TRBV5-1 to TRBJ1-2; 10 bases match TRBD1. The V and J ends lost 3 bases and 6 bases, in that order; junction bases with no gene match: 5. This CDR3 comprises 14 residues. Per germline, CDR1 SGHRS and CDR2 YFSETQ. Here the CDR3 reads CASSSGQGMDGYTF. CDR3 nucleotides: TGCGCCAGCAGCTCGGGACAGGGGATGGATGGCTACACCTTC.

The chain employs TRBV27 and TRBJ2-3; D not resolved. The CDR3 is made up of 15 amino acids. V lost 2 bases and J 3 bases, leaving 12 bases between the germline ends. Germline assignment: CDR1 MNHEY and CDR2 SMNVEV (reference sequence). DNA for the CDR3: TGTGCCAGCAGTTTAGGGCAACTTATTACAGATACGCAGTATTTT. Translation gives CASSLGQLITDTQYF.

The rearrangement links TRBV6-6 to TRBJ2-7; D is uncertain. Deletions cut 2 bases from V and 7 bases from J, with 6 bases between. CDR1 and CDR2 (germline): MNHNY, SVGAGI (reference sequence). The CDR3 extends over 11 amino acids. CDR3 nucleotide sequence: TGTGCCAGCAGTTACGTTTATGAGCAGTACTTC. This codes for CASSYVYEQYF.

The CDR3 protein is CASSLYDTGANVLTF. CDR3 sequence (DNA): TGTGCCAGCAGCCTCTATGACACCGGGGCCAACGTCCTGACTTTC. V and J are TRBV5-5 and TRBJ2-6; D not certain. The CDR3 length is 15 residues. V was clipped by 4 bases and J by 4 bases, with 12 bases between them. Germline V gene lookup returns CDR1 SGHKS and CDR2 YYEKEE (reference sequence).

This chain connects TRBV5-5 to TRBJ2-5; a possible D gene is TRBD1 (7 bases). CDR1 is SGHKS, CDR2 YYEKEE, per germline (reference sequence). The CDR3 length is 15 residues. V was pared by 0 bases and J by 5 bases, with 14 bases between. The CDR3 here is CASSLGGGGAETQYF. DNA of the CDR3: TGTGCCAGCAGCTTGGGAGGGGGCGGGGCGGAGACCCAGTACTTC.

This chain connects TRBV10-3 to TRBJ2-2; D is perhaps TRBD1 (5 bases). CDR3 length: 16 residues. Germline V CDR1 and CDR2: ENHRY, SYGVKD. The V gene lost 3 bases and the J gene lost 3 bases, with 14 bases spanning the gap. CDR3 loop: CAISDLTRVYTGELFF. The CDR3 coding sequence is TGTGCCATCAGTGATTTGACCAGGGTTTACACCGGGGAGCTGTTTTTT.

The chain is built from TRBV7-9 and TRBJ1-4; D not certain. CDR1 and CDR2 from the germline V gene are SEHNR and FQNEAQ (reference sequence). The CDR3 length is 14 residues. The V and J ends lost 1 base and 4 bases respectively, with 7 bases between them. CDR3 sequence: CASSLGQYNEKLFF. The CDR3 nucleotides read TGTGCCAGCAGCTTAGGGCAGTATAATGAAAAACTGTTTTTT. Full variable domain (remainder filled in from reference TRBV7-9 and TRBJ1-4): DTGVSQNPRHKITKRGQNVTFRCDPISEHNRLYWYRQTLGQGPEFLTYFQNEAQLEKSRLLSDRFSAERPKGSFSTLEIQRTEQGDSAMYLCASSLGQYNEKLFFGSGTQLSVL.

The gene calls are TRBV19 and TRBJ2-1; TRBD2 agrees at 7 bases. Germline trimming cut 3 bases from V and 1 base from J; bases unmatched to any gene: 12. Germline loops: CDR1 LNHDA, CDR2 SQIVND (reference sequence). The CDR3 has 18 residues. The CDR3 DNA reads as TGTGCCAGTAGTATTAGTTCCCCCGGGGGGATTTCCTACAATGAGCAGTTCTTC. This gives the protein CASSISSPGGISYNEQFF.